The clone carrying this T cell receptor (beta chain) counts as medium-sized by frequency. What it recognizes is unknown. These data are taken from a study of T cell clusters in autoimmune cytopenias. TRB rearrangements were amplified by touch-down multiplex PCR with mixed TRB-A/B primers. Reprocessing the multiplex PCR reads, TCRdb reports a single entry for every CDR3 protein and omits DNA. The sample has 4,000 to 5,000 distinct CDR3 sequences; the top ten hold 10% to 12%. TRB was amplified from 250 ng of peripheral blood genomic DNA per sample. Study-level findings and limits: Exclusive TRB clusters were approximately 3-fold more numerous in healthy donors than in active autoimmune hepatitis. TRB repertoire shifts in secondary cytopenia and chronic lymphocytic leukemia mostly reflected lymphoma, not autoimmunity. Primary autoimmune cytopenia patients appeared to lack physiological T cell clusters present in healthy donors.

These data were also filed under a second study, of T cell repertoires in aging, cancer and after chemotherapy. From that paper: In cancer patients, declining TCR diversity with age involved lost richness and lost evenness.

The source is a human donor in good health. The sequenced material came from peripheral blood.

CDR3: CASSSTSGRAQFF. The chain has TRBV12-3 or TRBV12-4 and TRBJ2-1; the D gene TCRdb calls, TRBD2, cannot be checked with no DNA. The CDR3 is 13 amino acids.